The clone carrying this T cell receptor (beta chain) was observed a few times. Sampled blood dates from first hyperthyroidism diagnosis, and it precedes any ophthalmopathy symptoms. The germline V gene encodes CDR1 SQVTM and CDR2 ANQGSEA. The CDR3 is 15 amino acids. The J segment lost 5 bases and the V segment lost 2 bases, leaving 7 bases of the junction unmatched. The sample comes from a study of T cells in Graves' hyperthyroidism and ophthalmopathy. Researchers amplified the TCR beta CDR3 regions from RNA transcripts. First-round RT-PCR of the TCR CDR3 relied on the HTBI primer set. One entry per CDR3 protein, called by TCRdb with MiXCR from the multiplex PCR reads. The sample carries around 350,000 distinct CDR3 sequences, approximately 14% recorded once.

The TCR comes from a woman between 18 and 29 years old with Graves' hyperthyroidism that later progressed to Graves' ophthalmopathy. The chain recombines TRBV29-1 with TRBJ2-3; 10 bases line up with TRBD2. Sequences were obtained from blood. The CDR3 DNA follows: TGCAGCGTTGAACCAGGCCTAGCGGGAGAAGATACGCAGTATTTT. It codes for CSVEPGLAGEDTQYF.